Sequencing of this TCR beta chain was carried out in a study of blood T cell repertoires in COVID-19. In the study overall: Samples representing acute and convalescent COVID-19 were sourced from the United States, Italy and Spain. In each case, the material was cDNA or gDNA derived from T cells, B-cell-depleted T cells, or PBMCs.

The CDR3 has 15 amino acids. The germline V gene encodes CDR1 KGHSH and CDR2 LQKENI. The V and J ends lost 6 bases and 3 bases, in that order; junction bases with no gene match: 10. In the study's own analysis: Estimation of nucleated cell counts was performed using reference gene primer amplification. Measured with immunoSEQ multiplex PCR; TCRdb has only the in-frame clones, and not every one. That table furnishes V, J and clone size, whereas the DNA furnished D and trimming. This table has about 170,000 clones, 85% appearing once. The TCR comes from a human donor with acute or convalescent COVID-19. The donor label of this sample is uncertain. This chain uses TRBV18 with TRBJ1-2, with 7 bases identical to TRBD1. Specimen: peripheral blood. The chain's CDR3 is CASSPQGDNDYGYTF. CDR3 DNA sequence: TGTGCCAGCTCCCCTCAGGGGGATAATGACTATGGCTACACCTTC.